This T cell receptor beta chain emerged from a study of shared clonotypes between healthy human individuals (dated by TCRdb to 2019 to 2021). With regard to the full study: A few men and two women, aged 18 to 49 years, made up the cohort. Libraries were prepared and TCR repertoires were sequenced by different laboratories using diverse techniques, in order to increase sequencing depth and limit assay-specific biases. Between about 0.9 and 9 billion PBMCs per donor were obtained by leukapheresis. The study deeply sequenced blood TCR repertoires of roughly five healthy adults to estimate repertoire size and the extent of clonotype sharing between individuals.

Summary of the overall study and its limitations: Pairwise subsampling led to the expectation that sequencing depth would affect the degree of clonotype sharing among donors. Sampling was restricted to blood, and TCR repertoires in tissue are likely to differ from TCR repertoires in blood. The small number of donors limited the genetic and exposure-history diversity represented.

Points on this clone: Its antigen remains unidentified. Given a far larger clone just one base away, this is likely a sequencing read error. Within the sample, other DNA sequences also encode this same CDR3.

Healthy HIV-negative adults with no recently reported acute infections or vaccinations were included as donors. Only Caucasian adults living in Nashville, Tennessee, USA were represented among the donors. For unsorted samples, some 100 million PBMCs were counted, and genomic DNA was extracted using the QIAamp DNA Blood Mini kit. Blood was collected by leukapheresis, and PBMCs were isolated by Ficoll-Histopaque density gradient centrifugation and then cryopreserved in liquid nitrogen vapor phase. For this chain, trimming is 4 bases at the V end and 3 bases at the J end, and the number of junction bases without a gene match is 9. Spanning cysteine to phenylalanine, the CDR3 consists of 15 amino acids. Of all the DNA, just the CDR3 is kept, 45 bases in frame from base 1. From a lookup of the germline V gene, CDR1 and CDR2 are LGHNA and YNFKEQ. TCR CDR3 regions were amplified from genomic DNA by multiplex PCR using the deep immunoSEQ assay. Genomic DNA extracted from each cell subset was distributed evenly over all wells of several immunoSEQ 96-well plates, and each plate served as one replicate. For unsorted PBMC, each replicate PCR was loaded with 300 ng genomic DNA, equivalent to some 27,000 T cell genomes. Genomic DNA from unsorted PBMC was sequenced over ten immunoSEQ deep assay plates. The purified libraries were quantified using a Qubit 3.0 fluorometer, sized with a Bioanalyzer 2100, and then quantified again using the KAPA Library Quantification kit. Every immunoSEQ 96-well plate was sequenced on a separate single-read 150-cycle Illumina NextSeq 550 flow cell. As for how the authors treated the data: Because the immunoSEQ output included only junctional sequences and no quality scores, the filtering could not be the same as the filtering used for full-length reads. To assign V/J genes and CDR3, sequences were annotated against IMGT germline references using PyIR, a Python wrapper for IgBLAST v1.9. Reads were removed for weak V/J assignments (E-value above 1e-6), missing CDR3, stop codons, out-of-frame junctions, or ambiguous translated residues. V3J clonotypes were defined as sequences sharing an identical inferred V gene, J gene, and CDR3 amino acid sequence. Percentage overlap between repertoires was computed as shared unique clonotypes divided by the size of the smaller repertoire. Three approaches were used to assess repertoire richness: RTK rarefaction, the Chao1 estimator, and Recon v2.1 estimates of unobserved clonotypes. Not all clones reach the TCRdb copy of this immuneACCESS table, which keeps in-frame sequences only. Checked studies attribute under half of the gap to unresolved V genes and leave the rest unexplained. The V and J calls and clone size are taken from that table; D and trimming were inferred from the DNA. The sample records a few hundred thousand clones, approximately 77% of which are singletons. Clones ranked in the top ten supply around 11% of the sample.

This receptor chain uses TRBV4-2 and TRBJ2-7, with TRBD1 matching 7 junction bases. The specimen was PBMCs. This receptor was obtained from a woman in her 40s in good health. Some clones in this sample may be carry-over from other donors' samples. The CDR3 in this case is CASSRRTGEGYEQYF. The DNA reads as follows: TGTGCCAGCAGCCGGAGAACAGGGGAAGGCTACGAGCAGTACTTC.